A single sample is the source of the 5 T cell receptor beta chains below, sequenced in a study of identical twins. TCRdb fed the 5' RACE reads into MiXCR, producing one record per CDR3 protein. The profile shows fewer than 500,000 distinct CDR3 sequences, around 15% of them singletons. The same sample was also studied in work on yellow fever vaccine responses in identical twins.

The sequenced sample was CD4+ T cells sorted from blood. Source of these receptors: a young woman in good health.

The chain joins TRBV7-8 to TRBJ2-1; a possible D gene is TRBD1 (5 bases). The CDR3 totals 15 residues. V was cut by 2 bases and J by 10 bases, with 18 bases left in between. In germline, CDR1 is SGHVS, CDR2 FQNEAQ. The CDR3 DNA reads as TGTGCCAGCAGCTTAAATAGGGGTACCGCTGTGGAGCAGTTCTTC. Its protein product is CASSLNRGTAVEQFF. Supplemented by reference TRBV7-8 and TRBJ2-1, the full variable domain reads GAGVSQSPRYKVAKRGQDVALRCDPISGHVSLFWYQQALGQGPEFLTYFQNEAQLDKSGLPSDRFFAERPEGSVSTLKIQRTQQEDSAVYLCASSLNRGTAVEQFFGPGTRLTVL.

This clonotype was observed a few times. The chain combines TRBV20-1 with TRBJ2-3; the D gene is possibly TRBD1 (6 bases). V lost 8 bases and J 0 bases, leaving 9 bases between the germline ends. CDR3 length: 12 amino acids. CDR1 is DFQATT, CDR2 SNEGSKA, per germline (reference sequence). In DNA, the CDR3 is TGCAGTCCGACAGGCAGCACAGATACGCAGTATTTT. This codes for CSPTGSTDTQYF.

The chain uses TRBV6-2 or TRBV6-3 and TRBJ2-1; 8 positions match TRBD2. Germline V lookup: CDR1 MNHEY, CDR2 SVGEGT. CDR3 size: 18 residues. V shed 1 base and J 8 bases; nucleotides not matched to a gene: 16. CDR3 in DNA: TGTGCCAGCAGTTACTTTCCCGGCGGGGGGACCCCGGGCTATGAGCAGTTCTTC. It is translated as CASSYFPGGGTPGYEQFF.

This clonotype was counted a few times. The chain combines TRBV5-5 with TRBJ2-3, with 7 bases aligning to TRBD2. Per the germline V gene, CDR1 is SGHKS and CDR2 is YYEKEE (reference sequence). This CDR3 contains 15 residues. Trimming took 5 bases from V and 1 from J; bases not matched to a gene: 7. CDR3 sequence reads: CASRSWTSGTDTQYF. In DNA form, the CDR3 reads TGTGCCAGCAGATCTTGGACTAGTGGCACAGATACGCAGTATTTT.

This clonotype was seen more than once but under ten times. This chain connects TRBV28 to TRBJ2-2, with D tentatively TRBD1 (5 bases). The CDR3 sequence is 15 residues long. Trimming stripped 1 base from V and 3 bases from J, with 9 bases between. Germline lookup yields CDR1 MDHEN and CDR2 SYDVKM. The CDR3 reads CASSLFPGYTGELFF. CDR3 sequence (DNA): TGTGCCAGCAGTTTATTTCCAGGGTACACCGGGGAGCTGTTTTTT.